The 23 T cell receptor beta chains listed next were all sequenced from one sample in a study of blood T cell repertoires in COVID-19. Profiled with immunoSEQ multiplex PCR; TCRdb holds only in-frame clones, not every one. Here the sample spans some 220,000 clones, around 89% being singletons. Sequencing input: PBMCs or T cells enriched from blood (not recorded which). The receptors derive from a woman in her twenties or thirties who had recovered from COVID-19.

The chain links TRBV4-3 to TRBJ2-1; 8 bases are shared with TRBD2. The CDR3 length is 16 residues. The V segment lost 0 bases and the J segment 8 bases; nucleotides outside the gene matches: 9. Germline assignment: CDR1 LGHNA and CDR2 YSLEER. The CDR3 DNA sequence: TGCGCCAGCAGCCAAGAAGGGCGGGGGGTTATAGATGAGCAGTTCTTC. It specifies CASSQEGRGVIDEQFF.

This chain links TRBV12-5 with TRBJ2-3; D is perhaps TRBD1 (6 bases). Germline CDR1 and CDR2: LGHNT and FRNRAP. The CDR3 runs to 15 residues. V lost 1 base, J lost 2 bases, and 10 bases lay in between. The CDR3 DNA reads as TGTGCTAGTGGTTTGGCGGGACACTCCACAGATACGCAGTATTTT. Residues: CASGLAGHSTDTQYF.

The chain joins TRBV28 to TRBJ2-7; the D is unclear. From germline, CDR1 is MDHEN and CDR2 SYDVKM. Trimming took 8 bases from V and 1 from J, leaving 15 bases between them. The CDR3 is 14 amino acids. This CDR3 is CASEQTYSSYEQYF. The CDR3 coding sequence is TGTGCCAGCGAGCAGACCTACAGTTCCTACGAGCAGTACTTC.

The V call is TRBV2, the J call TRBJ2-1, with D tentatively TRBD1 (6 bases). The CDR3 runs 12 residues. Germline CDR1 SNHLY, CDR2 FYNNEI. The V gene lost 5 bases and the J gene lost 9 bases, with 11 bases spanning the gap. The CDR3 coding sequence is TGTGCCAGCAGTTCACAGGGTATTGAGCAGTTCTTC. This sequence encodes CASSSQGIEQFF. The variable domain in full, completed from reference TRBV2 and TRBJ2-1, reads EPEVTQTPSHQVTQMGQEVILRCVPISNHLYFYWYRQILGQKVEFLVSFYNNEISEKSEIFDDQFSVERPDGSNFTLKIRSTKLEDSAMYFCASSSQGIEQFFGPGTRLTVL.

The V gene is TRBV15, the J gene TRBJ1-1; D call uncertain. The CDR3 consists of 14 residues. Germline V gene lookup returns CDR1 LNHNV and CDR2 YYDKDF (reference sequence). The V end lost 0 bases, the J end lost 11 bases, and 16 bases lay between the germline ends. For the CDR3, the DNA is TGTGCCACCAGCAGAGATTCCAGCGCGCGGAGGGCTTTCTTT. Its protein product is CATSRDSSARRAFF.

The V gene is TRBV6-1, the J gene TRBJ1-4; 9 bases agree with TRBD1. Germline trimming cut 2 bases from V and 7 bases from J; bases unmatched to any gene: 11. CDR1 is MNHNS, CDR2 SASEGT, per germline. There are 17 residues in the CDR3. The CDR3 loop reads CASSESRTGESREKLFF. For the CDR3, the DNA is TGTGCCAGCAGTGAAAGTCGGACAGGGGAATCTCGTGAAAAACTGTTTTTT.

The rearrangement uses TRBV12-3 or TRBV12-4 and TRBJ1-1; D possibly corresponds to TRBD1 (5 bases). The V gene lost 1 base and the J gene lost 7 bases, with 10 bases spanning the gap. The CDR3 has 13 amino acids. The CDR3 DNA reads TGTGCCAGCAGTTTAGTTATGGGGCTTGAAGCTTTCTTT. Amino acids: CASSLVMGLEAFF.

The J gene is TRBJ2-1, the V gene TRBV7-2; 14 nucleotides align to TRBD2. V lost 6 bases to trimming and J lost 9 bases; unmatched junction nucleotides: 7. CDR3 length: 15 amino acids. CDR1 is SGHTA, CDR2 FQGNSA, per germline. The CDR3 DNA reads as TGTGCCAGCAGTAAGACTAGCGGGGGGGGTGTTGAGCAGTTCTTC. Protein: CASSKTSGGGVEQFF.

The V and J genes are TRBV18 and TRBJ2-4; perhaps TRBD2 as D (6 bases). CDR3 length: 17 amino acids. Germline V CDR1 and CDR2: KGHSH, LQKENI. With 1 base removed from V and 8 bases from J, the gap between germline ends came to 21 bases. The CDR3 nucleotides read TGTGCCAGCTCACCACGCGGGACGTTATCGGGTTGGGACATTCAGTACTTC. Translated: CASSPRGTLSGWDIQYF.

The chain combines TRBV19 with TRBJ1-3; the D is unclear. This CDR3 spans 16 amino acids. Germline V lookup: CDR1 LNHDA, CDR2 SQIVND (reference sequence). The ends were cut back, 2 bases at V and 0 bases at J, with 11 bases in the middle. The CDR3 DNA sequence: TGTGCCAGTAGTATACCCAAATCGCGCTCTGGAAACACCATATATTTT. Its translation: CASSIPKSRSGNTIYF.

The chain recombines TRBV24-1 with TRBJ2-7, with D unclear. The CDR3 totals 15 residues. CDR1 and CDR2 (germline): KGHDR, SFDVKD. Trimming took off 4 bases at V and 0 bases at J, with 12 bases between the two ends. The CDR3 protein is CATSEVRSSSYEQYF. The CDR3 DNA follows: TGTGCCACCAGTGAGGTGCGGTCGAGCTCCTACGAGCAGTACTTC.

This clone was counted a single time. This chain links TRBV7-2 with TRBJ1-3, with 7 bases that match TRBD1. The CDR3 extends over 16 amino acids. Germline V gene sequence: CDR1 SGHTA, CDR2 FQGNSA. The ends lost 0 bases at V and 1 base at J; junction bases unmatched: 3. Written as DNA, the CDR3 is TGTGCCAGCAGCTTAGCCCGGACAGGATCTGGAAACACCATATATTTT. Its protein product is CASSLARTGSGNTIYF.

The chain combines TRBV29-1 with TRBJ2-5, with D hard to call. CDR1 and CDR2 from the germline V gene are SQVTM and ANQGSEA. The CDR3 has 11 amino acids. V lost 4 bases and J 5 bases, leaving 8 bases between the germline ends. The CDR3 sequence: CSVVVEETQYF. For the CDR3, the DNA is TGCAGCGTTGTGGTTGAGGAGACCCAGTACTTC.

The chain uses TRBV4-1 and TRBJ2-1, with 14 bases lining up with TRBD2. This CDR3 is 20 amino acids long. Germline values: CDR1 MGHRA, CDR2 YSYEKL. Unmatched junction bases numbered 12, after V lost 3 bases and J lost 2 bases. DNA for the CDR3: TGCGCCAGCAGCCAGGGAGTGACTAGCGGGGGGGCGGACCCCTACAATGAGCAGTTCTTC. This encodes CASSQGVTSGGADPYNEQFF.

This chain joins TRBV14 and TRBJ1-3; weak D call: TRBD1 (6 bases). The CDR3 contains 16 residues. CDR1 and CDR2 (germline): SGHDN, FVKESK. Trimming removed 4 bases at V and 0 bases at J, with 13 bases between. CDR3 sequence (DNA): TGTGCCAGCAGCCCGAGAAGGGGGATCTCTGGAAACACCATATATTTT. Protein: CASSPRRGISGNTIYF. The full variable domain, in which reference TRBV14 and TRBJ1-3 provide the parts outside the CDR3, is EAGVTQFPSHSVIEKGQTVTLRCDPISGHDNLYWYRRVMGKEIKFLLHFVKESKQDESGMPNNRFLAERTGGTYSTLKVQPAELEDSGVYFCASSPRRGISGNTIYFGEGSWLTVV.

This rearrangement joins TRBV14 to TRBJ1-2; weak D call: TRBD1 (6 bases). This CDR3 is 16 amino acids long. The germline V and J ends were trimmed by 0 bases and 8 bases, with 19 bases remaining between them. CDR1 and CDR2 (germline): SGHDN, FVKESK. This chain's CDR3 is CASSQELILGAQGYTF. CDR3 DNA: TGTGCCAGCAGCCAAGAATTAATCTTGGGGGCGCAGGGCTACACCTTC.

The gene calls are TRBV5-1 and TRBJ1-1, with 7 bases aligning to TRBD1. The CDR3 consists of 13 residues. Germline CDR1 reads SGHRS; CDR2 reads YFSETQ. Trimming cost V 0 bases and J 11 bases; bases outside gene matches: 7. DNA for the CDR3: TGCGCCAGCAGCTTGGAACCGGGACAGAGGGCTTTCTTT. It codes for CASSLEPGQRAFF.

The gene calls are TRBV3-1 (or the pseudogene TRBV3-2) and TRBJ2-7; D not certain. V dropped 4 bases and J dropped 0 bases, with 10 bases sitting between them. CDR3 length: 14 amino acids. Germline V gives CDR1 LGHDT, CDR2 YNNKEL (reference sequence). The CDR3 loop reads CASSPARVSYEQYF. DNA of the CDR3: TGTGCCAGCAGCCCCGCTCGCGTCTCCTACGAGCAGTACTTC.

This clone occurred once. The genes are TRBV12-3 or TRBV12-4 and TRBJ1-2; D is unresolved. The V gene lost 0 bases and the J gene lost 9 bases, with 5 bases spanning the gap. CDR3 length: 11 residues. CDR3: CASSLAESYTF. CDR3 coding DNA: TGTGCCAGCAGTTTAGCGGAGAGCTACACCTTC.

V is TRBV3-1 (or the pseudogene TRBV3-2) and J is TRBJ1-6; D gene ambiguous. In germline, CDR1 is LGHDT, CDR2 YNNKEL (reference sequence). The V gene lost 1 base and the J gene lost 10 bases, with 8 bases spanning the gap. The CDR3 is made up of 13 amino acids. CDR3 region: CASSQGGSSPLHF. The CDR3 bases are TGTGCCAGCAGCCAAGGTGGGAGCTCACCCCTCCACTTT.

About this clone itself: The germline gene is not matched at one end of the junction; a read error may be the cause. The chain employs TRBV6-1 and TRBJ2-4, with D unclear. The CDR3 totals 14 residues. CDR1 is MNHNS, CDR2 SASEGT, per germline. The CDR3 DNA reads as TGTGCCAGCAGAGAAGATCCTGCCAAAAACATTCAGTACTTC. Encoded protein: CASREDPAKNIQYF.

The chain uses TRBV29-1 and TRBJ1-1; D remains unclear. Trimming removed 5 bases from V and 0 bases from J, with 13 bases in between. The CDR3 contains 14 residues. CDR1 is SQVTM and CDR2 is ANQGSEA in the germline V gene. The CDR3 loop is CSVFGGAMNTEAFF. In DNA form, the CDR3 reads TGCAGCGTTTTTGGAGGAGCAATGAACACTGAAGCTTTCTTT.

CDR3 loop: CASSSGNTIYF. The CDR3 coding sequence is TGTGCCAGCAGCTCGGGAAACACCATATATTTT. The chain employs TRBV21-1 and TRBJ1-3. TRBV21-1 is classified as a pseudogene. The CDR3 contains 11 residues.